The source of this T cell receptor beta chain is a study of blood T cell repertoires in COVID-19. Study overall: T cells, B-cell-depleted T cells, or PBMCs supplied cDNA or gDNA.

The V segment lost 5 bases and the J segment 0 bases; nucleotides outside the gene matches: 4. Germline V gene data show CDR1 as MNHEY and CDR2 as SVGAGI. CDR3 length equals 15 residues. As handled by the study authors: How many nucleated cells were present was estimated from reference gene primer amplification. Assay: immunoSEQ multiplex PCR; the TCRdb copy retains only in-frame clones and omits some. The V and J calls and clone size were taken over from that table, and D and trimming were inferred from the DNA. The sample contains about 75,000 clones, over 65% of which appear only once. The specimen was peripheral blood. This TCR was recovered from a human donor with acute or convalescent COVID-19. The donor label of this sample is uncertain. The chain has TRBV6-5 and TRBJ2-1; 7 positions agree with TRBD2. The CDR3 loop reads CASSPRGGSYNEQFF. CDR3 DNA: TGTGCCAGCAGTCCGCGCGGGGGCTCCTACAATGAGCAGTTCTTC.